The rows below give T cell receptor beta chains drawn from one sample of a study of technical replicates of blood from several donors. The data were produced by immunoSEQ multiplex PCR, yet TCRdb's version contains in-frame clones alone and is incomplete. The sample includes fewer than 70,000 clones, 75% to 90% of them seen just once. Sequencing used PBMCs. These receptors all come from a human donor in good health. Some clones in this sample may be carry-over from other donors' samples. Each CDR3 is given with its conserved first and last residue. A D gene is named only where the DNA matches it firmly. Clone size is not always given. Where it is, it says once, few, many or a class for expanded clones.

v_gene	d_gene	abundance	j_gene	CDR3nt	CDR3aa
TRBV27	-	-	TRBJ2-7	TGTGCCAGCAGTTTTCGACAGAGCTACGAGCAGTACTTC	CASSFRQSYEQYF
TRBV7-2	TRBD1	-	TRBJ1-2	TGTGCCAGCAGCGGAGCTACAGGGGTCCAAGGGGGCGGCTACACCTTC	CASSGATGVQGGGYTF
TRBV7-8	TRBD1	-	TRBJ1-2	TGTGCCAGCAGCTTAGTGATTATCGGACAGGGGTCCCCCTATGGCTACACCTTC	CASSLVIIGQGSPYGYTF
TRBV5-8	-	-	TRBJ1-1	TGTGCCAGCAGCTTACAAGGCGGGATGAACACTGAAGCTTTCTTT	CASSLQGGMNTEAFF
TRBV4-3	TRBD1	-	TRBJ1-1	TGCGCCAGCAGACGAGTGACAGGGGCTGAAGCTTTCTTT	CASRRVTGAEAFF
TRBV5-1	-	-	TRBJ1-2	TGCGCCAGCAGCTTTCAAGGCAGGGGCAACACCTTC	CASSFQGRGNTF
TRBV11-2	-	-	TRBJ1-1	TGTGCCAGCGGGGGGGCCCCACCTGAAGCTTTCTTT	CASGGAPPEAFF
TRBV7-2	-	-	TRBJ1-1	TGTGCCAGCAGCCCTTATTTGGCTACTGAAGCTTTCTTT	CASSPYLATEAFF
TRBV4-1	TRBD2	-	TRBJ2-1	TGCGCCAGCAGCCCTGGAGAGGGAGGGCCTCCCAATGAGCAGTTCTTC	CASSPGEGGPPNEQFF
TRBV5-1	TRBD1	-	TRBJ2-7	TGCGCCAGCAGCCTTCCATGGTCGGGACAGGGTAGGTACGAGCAGTACTTC	CASSLPWSGQGRYEQYF
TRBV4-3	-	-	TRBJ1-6	TGCGCCAGCAGCCAAGTGGGCCGCGAGGGTTCACCCCTCCACTTT	CASSQVGREGSPLHF
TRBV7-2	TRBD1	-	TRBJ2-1	TGTGCCAGCAGCTCGGACAGGGGGCGGACTGAGCAGTTCTTC	CASSSDRGRTEQFF
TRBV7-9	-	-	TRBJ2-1	TGTGCCAGCAGCTTTAGTAGTGCCAGGTGGGACAATGAGCAGTTCTTC	CASSFSSARWDNEQFF
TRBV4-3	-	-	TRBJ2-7	TGCGCCAGCAGTCCGACTAGAGGTTCCTACGAGCAGTACTTC	CASSPTRGSYEQYF
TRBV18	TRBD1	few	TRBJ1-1	TGTGCCAGCTCACCACTCAGGGGGGACACTGAAGCTTTCTTT	CASSPLRGDTEAFF
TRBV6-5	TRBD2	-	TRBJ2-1	TGTGCCAGCAACCCGGGACTAGCAGCCAATGAGCAGTTCTTC	CASNPGLAANEQFF
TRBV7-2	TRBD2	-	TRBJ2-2	TGTGCCAGCAGCCCCGGGACTACGAAGGCCGGGGAGCTGTTTTTT	CASSPGTTKAGELFF